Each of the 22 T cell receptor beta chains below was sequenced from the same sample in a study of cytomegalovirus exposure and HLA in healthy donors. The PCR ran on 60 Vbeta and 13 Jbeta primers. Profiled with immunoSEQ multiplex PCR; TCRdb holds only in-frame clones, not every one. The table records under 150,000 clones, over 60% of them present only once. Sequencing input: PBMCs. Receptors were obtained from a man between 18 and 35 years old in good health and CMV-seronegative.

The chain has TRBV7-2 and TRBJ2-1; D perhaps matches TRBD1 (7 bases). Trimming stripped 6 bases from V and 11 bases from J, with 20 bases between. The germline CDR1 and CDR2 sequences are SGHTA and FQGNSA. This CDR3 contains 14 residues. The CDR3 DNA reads TGTGCCAGCAGTTCCCAAGAAGGGGGCGGGAAGCAGTTCTTC. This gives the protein CASSSQEGGGKQFF.

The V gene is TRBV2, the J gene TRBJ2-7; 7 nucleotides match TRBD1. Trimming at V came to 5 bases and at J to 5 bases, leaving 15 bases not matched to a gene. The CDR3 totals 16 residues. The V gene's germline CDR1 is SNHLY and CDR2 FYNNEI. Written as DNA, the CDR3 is TGTGCCAGCAGTCGAGCCAAGGGGGCCAGTGCGAACGAGCAGTACTTC. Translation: CASSRAKGASANEQYF.

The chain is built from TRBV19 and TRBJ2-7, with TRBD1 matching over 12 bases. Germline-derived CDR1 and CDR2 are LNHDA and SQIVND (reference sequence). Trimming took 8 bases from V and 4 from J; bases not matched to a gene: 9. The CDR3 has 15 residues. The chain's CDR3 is CASRTSGQGAYEQYF. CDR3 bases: TGTGCCAGTCGAACTTCGGGACAGGGGGCTTACGAGCAGTACTTC.

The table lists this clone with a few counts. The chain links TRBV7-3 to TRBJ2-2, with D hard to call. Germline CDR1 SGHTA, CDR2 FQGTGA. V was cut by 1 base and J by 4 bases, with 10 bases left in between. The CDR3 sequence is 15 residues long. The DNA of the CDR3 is TGTGCCAGCAGCTTAAGTCAGGTCGGCACCGGGGAGCTGTTTTTT. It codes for CASSLSQVGTGELFF.

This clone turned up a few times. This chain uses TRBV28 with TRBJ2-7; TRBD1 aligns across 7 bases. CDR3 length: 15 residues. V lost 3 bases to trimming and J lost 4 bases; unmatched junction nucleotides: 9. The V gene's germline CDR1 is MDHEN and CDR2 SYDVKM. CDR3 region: CASSFSPTQGYEQYF. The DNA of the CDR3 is TGTGCCAGCAGTTTCTCTCCCACACAGGGGTACGAGCAGTACTTC. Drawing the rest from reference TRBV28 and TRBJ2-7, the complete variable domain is DVKVTQSSRYLVKRTGEKVFLECVQDMDHENMFWYRQDPGLGLRLIYFSYDVKMKEKGDIPEGYSVSREKKERFSLILESASTNQTSMYLCASSFSPTQGYEQYFGPGTRLTVT.

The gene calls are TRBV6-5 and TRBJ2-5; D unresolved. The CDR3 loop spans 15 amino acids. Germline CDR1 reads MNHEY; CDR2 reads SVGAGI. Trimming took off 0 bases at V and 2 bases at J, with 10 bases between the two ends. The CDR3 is CASSYSSGAQETQYF. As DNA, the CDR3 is TGTGCCAGCAGTTACTCGTCTGGAGCGCAAGAGACCCAGTACTTC.

The chain's CDR3 is CASSLRRQEQYF. In DNA form, the CDR3 reads TGTGCCAGCAGCTTGAGGCGACAGGAGCAGTACTTC. The chain is built from TRBV5-4 and TRBJ2-7; TRBD1 might be the D (5 bases). Germline lookup yields CDR1 SGHNT and CDR2 YYREEE (reference sequence). The CDR3 length is 12 residues. Trimming stripped 1 base from V and 7 bases from J, with 9 bases between.

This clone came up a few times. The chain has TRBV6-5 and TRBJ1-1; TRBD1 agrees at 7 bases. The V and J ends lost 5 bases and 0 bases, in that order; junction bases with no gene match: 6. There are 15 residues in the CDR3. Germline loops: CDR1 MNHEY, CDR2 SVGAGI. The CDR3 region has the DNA TGTGCCAGCAGTATCCGGGACAGCATGAACACTGAAGCTTTCTTT. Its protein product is CASSIRDSMNTEAFF.

CDR3 loop: CASSIGTSGSGNTQYF. CDR3 in DNA: TGTGCCAGTAGTATAGGTACTAGCGGGAGCGGTAATACGCAGTATTTT. This chain connects TRBV19 to TRBJ2-3; 11 positions match TRBD2. This CDR3 is 16 amino acids long. Per the germline V gene, CDR1 is LNHDA and CDR2 is SQIVND (reference sequence). V dropped 1 base and J dropped 7; count of bases not matched to a gene: 7. Supplemented by reference TRBV19 and TRBJ2-3, the full variable domain reads DGGITQSPKYLFRKEGQNVTLSCEQNLNHDAMYWYRQDPGQGLRLIYYSQIVNDFQKGDIAEGYSVSREKKESFPLTVTSAQKNPTAFYLCASSIGTSGSGNTQYFGPGTRLTVL.

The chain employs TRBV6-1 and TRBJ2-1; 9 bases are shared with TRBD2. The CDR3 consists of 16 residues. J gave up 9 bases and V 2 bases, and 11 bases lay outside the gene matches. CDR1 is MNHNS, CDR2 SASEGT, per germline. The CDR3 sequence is CASSERTGLAGSEQFF. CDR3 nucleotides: TGTGCCAGCAGTGAAAGGACGGGCCTAGCGGGAAGTGAGCAGTTCTTC.

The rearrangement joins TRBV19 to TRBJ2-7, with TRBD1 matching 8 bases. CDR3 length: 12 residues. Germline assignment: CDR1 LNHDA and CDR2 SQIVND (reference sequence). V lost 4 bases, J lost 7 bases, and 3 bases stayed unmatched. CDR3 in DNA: TGTGCCAGTAGTAAAGACAGGGGTGAGCAGTACTTC. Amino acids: CASSKDRGEQYF.

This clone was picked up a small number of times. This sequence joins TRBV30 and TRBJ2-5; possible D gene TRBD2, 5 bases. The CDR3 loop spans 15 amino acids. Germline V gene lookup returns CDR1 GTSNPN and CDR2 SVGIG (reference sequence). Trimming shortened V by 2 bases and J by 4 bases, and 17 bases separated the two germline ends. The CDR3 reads CAWSQRADPRETQYF. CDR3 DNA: TGTGCCTGGAGTCAAAGAGCGGATCCACGAGAGACCCAGTACTTC.

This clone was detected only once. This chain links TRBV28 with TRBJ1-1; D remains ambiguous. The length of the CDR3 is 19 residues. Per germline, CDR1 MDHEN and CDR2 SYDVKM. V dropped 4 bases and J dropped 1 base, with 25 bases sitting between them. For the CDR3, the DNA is TGTGCCAGCAGTTCGACCCTCCCCGGGTCCCTTTTGAGGAACACTGAAGCTTTCTTT. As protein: CASSSTLPGSLLRNTEAFF.

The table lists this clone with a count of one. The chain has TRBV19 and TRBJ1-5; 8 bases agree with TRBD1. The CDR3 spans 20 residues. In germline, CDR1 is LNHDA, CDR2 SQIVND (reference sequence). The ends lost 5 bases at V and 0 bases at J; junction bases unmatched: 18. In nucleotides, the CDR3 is TGTGCCAGTAGTTATAACCCCCGGGACAGGTGGACTTATAGCAATCAGCCCCAGCATTTT. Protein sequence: CASSYNPRDRWTYSNQPQHF.

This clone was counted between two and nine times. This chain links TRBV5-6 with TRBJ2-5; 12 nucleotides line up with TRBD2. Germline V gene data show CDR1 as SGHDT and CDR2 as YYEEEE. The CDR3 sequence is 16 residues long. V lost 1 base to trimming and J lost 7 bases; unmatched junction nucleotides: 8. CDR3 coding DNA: TGTGCCAGCAGCTTGTTGACTAGCGGGAGTATTGGGACCCAGTACTTC. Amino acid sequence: CASSLLTSGSIGTQYF.

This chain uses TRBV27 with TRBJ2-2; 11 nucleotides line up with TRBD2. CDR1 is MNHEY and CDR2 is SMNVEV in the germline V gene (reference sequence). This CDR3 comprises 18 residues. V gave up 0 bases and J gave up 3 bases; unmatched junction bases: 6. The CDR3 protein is CASSLSSRLAGYTGELFF. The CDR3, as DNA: TGTGCCAGCAGTTTATCGTCCCGACTAGCGGGGTACACCGGGGAGCTGTTTTTT.

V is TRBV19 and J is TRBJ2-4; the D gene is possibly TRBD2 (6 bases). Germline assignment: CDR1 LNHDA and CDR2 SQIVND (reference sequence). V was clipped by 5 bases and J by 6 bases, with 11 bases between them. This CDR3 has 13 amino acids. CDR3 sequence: CASSDGGINIQYF. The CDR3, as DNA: TGTGCCAGTAGTGATGGGGGGATAAACATTCAGTACTTC.

The CDR3 protein is CAWSGQGNQPQHF. CDR3 DNA: TGTGCCTGGAGTGGACAGGGGAATCAGCCCCAGCATTTT. The V call is TRBV30, the J call TRBJ1-5, with TRBD1 matching 8 bases. The germline CDR1 and CDR2 sequences are GTSNPN and SVGIG (reference sequence). The V and J ends lost 1 base and 4 bases, in that order; junction bases with no gene match: 0. This CDR3 comprises 13 residues. The variable domain in full, completed from reference TRBV30 and TRBJ1-5, reads SQTIHQWPATLVQPVGSPLSLECTVEGTSNPNLYWYRQAAGRGLQLLFYSVGIGQISSEVPQNLSASRPQDRQFILSSKKLLLSDSGFYLCAWSGQGNQPQHFGDGTRLSIL.

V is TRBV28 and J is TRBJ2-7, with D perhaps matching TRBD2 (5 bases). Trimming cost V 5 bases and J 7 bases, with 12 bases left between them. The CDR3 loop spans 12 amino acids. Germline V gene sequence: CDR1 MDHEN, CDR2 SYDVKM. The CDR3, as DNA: TGTGCCAGCAGTGGCGGGCTTTGGGAGCAGTACTTC. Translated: CASSGGLWEQYF.

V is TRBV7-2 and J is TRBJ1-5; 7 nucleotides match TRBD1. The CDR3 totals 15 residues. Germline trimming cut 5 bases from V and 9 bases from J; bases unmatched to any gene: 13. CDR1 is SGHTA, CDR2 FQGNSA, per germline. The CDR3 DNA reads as TGTGCCAGCAGCGCAGACAGGGCCCCAGTCGGGCCCCAGCATTTT. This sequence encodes CASSADRAPVGPQHF.

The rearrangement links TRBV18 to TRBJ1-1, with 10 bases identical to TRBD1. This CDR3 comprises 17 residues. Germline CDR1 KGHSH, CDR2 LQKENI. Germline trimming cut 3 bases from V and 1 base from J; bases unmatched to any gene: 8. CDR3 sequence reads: CASSPGRTGGPNTEAFF. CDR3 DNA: TGTGCCAGCTCACCGGGGCGGACAGGGGGACCGAACACTGAAGCTTTCTTT.

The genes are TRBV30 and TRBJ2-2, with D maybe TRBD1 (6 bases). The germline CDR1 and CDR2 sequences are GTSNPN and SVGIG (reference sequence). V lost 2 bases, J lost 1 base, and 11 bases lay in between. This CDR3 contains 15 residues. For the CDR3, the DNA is TGTGCCTGGAGTTTGAGACAGGAGAACACCGGGGAGCTGTTTTTT. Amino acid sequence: CAWSLRQENTGELFF.